This T cell receptor beta chain was recovered during a study of identical twins. TCRdb ran MiXCR on the 5' RACE reads and lists one entry per CDR3 protein. The sample gives just under 650,000 distinct CDR3 sequences, about 7.1% of which show up once; 1.6% is in the top ten. With V trimmed by 5 bases and J by 5 bases, 8 bases remained unmatched. The CDR3 has 16 residues. Per the germline V gene, CDR1 is SGHKS and CDR2 is YYEKEE (reference sequence). The table lists this clonotype with a few counts. This sample was shared with a second study, whose subject was yellow fever vaccine responses in identical twins.

This clonotype was sampled from a woman in her late teens or twenties in good health. Specimen: PBMCs. The chain carries TRBV5-5 and TRBJ2-6, with 9 positions matching TRBD1. The CDR3 DNA sequence: TGTGCCAGCAGTGCCGGGACAGGGAACTGGGCCAACGTCCTGACTTTC. It codes for CASSAGTGNWANVLTF.